This T cell receptor beta chain was found in a study of cytomegalovirus exposure and HLA in healthy donors. Primers included in the PCR were 60 Vbeta and 13 Jbeta primers. How the authors handled the data: It was a later analysis that counted 79 million or so unique TCR beta chains, of which approximately 9.9 million were shared. The data were produced by immunoSEQ multiplex PCR, yet TCRdb's version contains in-frame clones alone and is incomplete. V, J and clone size are taken as reported in that table, and D and trimming were inferred from the DNA itself. Of approximately 170,000 clones listed, more than 65% were seen once; the top ten hold about 9.7%. V was cut by 5 bases and J by 2 bases, with 15 bases left in between. The CDR3 extends over 15 amino acids. Germline V gene lookup returns CDR1 SGHAT and CDR2 FQNNGV.

The sample taken for sequencing was PBMCs. The chain has TRBV11-2 and TRBJ1-2; D gene ambiguous. The source of this sequence is a man younger than 35 in good health and CMV-seropositive. The CDR3 region has the DNA TGTGCCAGCAGCCCGGGGTGGGATTTCAACTATGGCTACACCTTC. It translates to CASSPGWDFNYGYTF.